The 31 T cell receptor beta chains given below trace back to one sample, sequenced in a study of shared clonotypes between healthy human individuals. The repertoire was sequenced with immunoSEQ multiplex PCR; TCRdb's copy has only in-frame clones and lacks some. The sample has over 2 million clones; 85% to 95% are singletons. Sequenced input: naive CD4+ T cells sorted from blood. Described subset: CD45RA+ positively selected. These receptors were collected from a man aged 18 to 35 in good health.

The rearrangement uses TRBV9 and TRBJ2-5; D possibly uses TRBD1 or TRBD2 (6 bases each). The CDR3 spans 16 residues. Germline CDR1 is SGDLS and CDR2 is YYNGEE. The ends were cut back, 3 bases at V and 0 bases at J, with 15 bases in the middle. CDR3 DNA: TGTGCCAGCAGCGCGGGGGCAAGTCTGAACCAAGAGACCCAGTACTTC. Protein sequence: CASSAGASLNQETQYF.

The chain carries TRBV11-2 and TRBJ1-4; tentative D call: TRBD1 (5 bases). Per germline, CDR1 SGHAT and CDR2 FQNNGV. V was clipped by 7 bases and J by 5 bases, with 17 bases between them. The CDR3 runs 15 residues. CDR3 sequence (DNA): TGTGCCAGCAAACGGGGGGGGTTAAGGAATGAAAAACTGTTTTTT. This sequence encodes CASKRGGLRNEKLFF.

V gene TRBV5-1 combines with J gene TRBJ2-2; 7 bases align to TRBD1. CDR3 size: 16 residues. The ends lost 0 bases at V and 5 bases at J; junction bases unmatched: 7. CDR1 and CDR2 (germline): SGHRS, YFSETQ. CDR3: CASSLGDSTPTGELFF. The CDR3 DNA reads TGCGCCAGCAGCTTGGGGGACAGTACTCCAACCGGGGAGCTGTTTTTT.

The chain is built from TRBV28 and TRBJ1-2; TRBD1 agrees at 8 bases. From germline, CDR1 is MDHEN and CDR2 SYDVKM. This CDR3 region has 15 residues. The J segment lost 5 bases and the V segment lost 6 bases, leaving 11 bases of the junction unmatched. The CDR3 DNA reads TGTGCCAGCAGACCTCCGGGACAGGCGCCTTATGGCTACACCTTC. Translation gives CASRPPGQAPYGYTF.

In the case of this clone: Compared with germline, one end of the junction differs, possibly owing to a read error. Additional DNA sequences in this sample encode the identical CDR3. The genes are TRBV30 and TRBJ1-5; 11 nucleotides agree with TRBD1. This CDR3 is built from 13 residues. CDR1 and CDR2 (germline): GTSNPN, SVGIG (reference sequence). The CDR3 nucleotides read TGTGCCTGGGGACAGGGGGCGGATCAACCCCAGCATTTT. This codes for CAWGQGADQPQHF.

The chain recombines TRBV28 with TRBJ2-7; tentative D call: TRBD1 (6 bases). Trimming stripped 2 bases from V and 2 bases from J, with 10 bases between. There are 14 residues in the CDR3. CDR1 and CDR2 from the germline V gene are MDHEN and SYDVKM. The CDR3 DNA is TGTGCCAGCAGTTTAGGGGGCTACCCCTACGAGCAGTACTTC. It specifies CASSLGGYPYEQYF.

The chain carries TRBV7-9 and TRBJ1-2, with D possibly matching TRBD1 (6 bases). Looked up from germline, CDR1 is SEHNR and CDR2 is FQNEAQ (reference sequence). Trimming shortened V by 5 bases and J by 5 bases, and 15 bases separated the two germline ends. The CDR3 runs 14 residues. CDR3 nucleotide sequence: TGTGCCAGCAGCAACGCCGGGACACAATATGGCTACACCTTC. Translation gives CASSNAGTQYGYTF.

This chain joins TRBV7-2 and TRBJ2-7, with 14 bases identical to TRBD2. V lost 5 bases and J lost 5; bases outside the gene matches: 8. The CDR3 covers 16 residues. Germline V gene lookup returns CDR1 SGHTA and CDR2 FQGNSA. CDR3 region: CASSVGLAGEINEQYF. The CDR3 DNA sequence: TGTGCCAGCAGCGTGGGACTAGCGGGAGAAATCAACGAGCAGTACTTC.

The V gene is TRBV27, the J gene TRBJ2-7; 7 bases match TRBD1. The length of the CDR3 is 16 residues. V was clipped by 0 bases and J by 3 bases; unmatched bases: 8. Per the germline V gene, CDR1 is MNHEY and CDR2 is SMNVEV (reference sequence). The CDR3 loop reads CASSLSRGQRGYEQYF. For the CDR3, the DNA is TGTGCCAGCAGTTTATCAAGGGGGCAGAGAGGCTACGAGCAGTACTTC.

V is TRBV7-8 and J is TRBJ1-5, with D perhaps matching TRBD1 (6 bases). The length of the CDR3 is 13 residues. Germline values: CDR1 SGHVS, CDR2 FQNEAQ. Trimming removed 5 bases at V and 7 bases at J, with 12 bases between. CDR3 loop: CASSDLGGQPQHF. The CDR3 nucleotides are TGTGCCAGCAGCGACCTAGGGGGACAGCCCCAGCATTTT.

The CDR3 nucleotides are TGTGCCAGCAGCGCCGGGACAGAAAGAGGGACTGAAGCTTTCTTT. Its protein product is CASSAGTERGTEAFF. This chain joins TRBV9 and TRBJ1-1; 7 nucleotides match TRBD1. Germline values: CDR1 SGDLS, CDR2 YYNGEE. V was pared by 3 bases and J by 5 bases, with 10 bases of the junction left unmatched. The CDR3 length is 15 residues.

The chain links TRBV30 to TRBJ2-5, with 11 bases aligning to TRBD2. CDR3 length: 18 residues. Trimming at V came to 2 bases and at J to 2 bases, leaving 13 bases not matched to a gene. Germline values: CDR1 GTSNPN, CDR2 SVGIG (reference sequence). CDR3 sequence: CAWSQGLAGGGWQETQYF. CDR3 DNA sequence: TGTGCCTGGAGTCAAGGGCTAGCGGGAGGAGGTTGGCAAGAGACCCAGTACTTC.

V gene TRBV29-1 combines with J gene TRBJ1-2, with 7 nucleotides matching TRBD1. This CDR3 spans 13 amino acids. Germline lookup yields CDR1 SQVTM and CDR2 ANQGSEA. J was trimmed by 4 bases and V by 6 bases; bases with no gene match: 8. CDR3: CSVPGTAAYGYTF. The DNA of the CDR3 is TGCAGCGTCCCCGGGACAGCGGCCTATGGCTACACCTTC. Filled out from reference TRBV29-1 and TRBJ1-2, the complete variable domain reads SAVISQKPSRDICQRGTSLTIQCQVDSQVTMMFWYRQQPGQSLTLIATANQGSEATYESGFVIDKFPISRPNLTFSTLTVSNMSPEDSSIYLCSVPGTAAYGYTFGSGTRLTVV.

The chain carries TRBV4-1 and TRBJ2-1, with D perhaps assigned TRBD1 or TRBD2 (5 bases each). The CDR3 runs to 17 residues. Germline V lookup: CDR1 MGHRA, CDR2 YSYEKL. Trimming took off 4 bases at V and 7 bases at J, with 23 bases between the two ends. Here the CDR3 DNA reads TGCGCCAGCAGCCCCGGGGCGCAGACTACCCTCCGGAATGAGCAGTTCTTC. It specifies CASSPGAQTTLRNEQFF.

The rearrangement uses TRBV5-1 and TRBJ1-4; no clear D gene. Germline V gene sequence: CDR1 SGHRS, CDR2 YFSETQ. V lost 4 bases and J 4 bases, leaving 11 bases between the germline ends. This CDR3 contains 14 residues. CDR3 coding DNA: TGCGCCAGCAGCCCACCGGGCTATAATGAAAAACTGTTTTTT. Its translation is CASSPPGYNEKLFF.

The chain joins TRBV6-6 to TRBJ2-2; D is possibly TRBD1 (6 bases). The V gene lost 2 bases and the J gene lost 5 bases, with 9 bases spanning the gap. Germline values: CDR1 MNHNY, CDR2 SVGAGI (reference sequence). This CDR3 has 14 amino acids. DNA of the CDR3: TGTGCCAGCAGTTACGCACAGGGAACCGGGGAGCTGTTTTTT. Its translation: CASSYAQGTGELFF.

The rearrangement joins TRBV6-5 to TRBJ1-4, with D uncertain. Germline assignment: CDR1 MNHEY and CDR2 SVGAGI. V was pared by 4 bases and J by 6 bases, with 9 bases between. The CDR3 runs to 13 residues. The CDR3 loop reads CASSSPGYEKLFF. DNA for the CDR3: TGTGCCAGCAGTTCACCGGGGTATGAAAAACTGTTTTTT.

This chain joins TRBV6-5 and TRBJ1-1, with D unresolved. The CDR3 has 13 amino acids. The V gene lost 6 bases and the J gene lost 11 bases, with 19 bases spanning the gap. Germline V gene sequence: CDR1 MNHEY, CDR2 SVGAGI. The CDR3 nucleotides are TGTGCCAGCAGAAACACCGGGAGCCAAGGGGCTTTCTTT. This translates into CASRNTGSQGAFF.

The chain employs TRBV6-1 and TRBJ2-3; 9 bases match TRBD1. V lost 5 bases to trimming and J lost 5 bases; unmatched junction nucleotides: 5. This CDR3 spans 14 amino acids. Germline V lookup: CDR1 MNHNS, CDR2 SASEGT. In DNA, the CDR3 is TGTGCCAGCAGTCGACAGGGGGTCGAAGATACGCAGTATTTT. The encoded protein is CASSRQGVEDTQYF.

The chain joins TRBV11-3 to TRBJ2-1; D uncertain. CDR3 length: 14 residues. Per the germline V gene, CDR1 is SGHNT and CDR2 is YENEEA. V lost 2 bases, J lost 6 bases, and 11 bases lay in between. DNA for the CDR3: TGTGCCAGCAGCTTAAGCAACCTACTCAATGAGCAGTTCTTC. Protein product: CASSLSNLLNEQFF.

This rearrangement joins TRBV6-5 to TRBJ1-1; D unresolved. Trimming stripped 7 bases from V and 4 bases from J, with 16 bases between. CDR3 length equals 14 residues. Germline V CDR1 and CDR2: MNHEY, SVGAGI. CDR3 region: CASTAGGVGTEAFF. The CDR3 coding sequence is TGTGCCAGCACCGCCGGTGGGGTCGGCACTGAAGCTTTCTTT.

The chain is built from TRBV6-1 and TRBJ1-5; the match to TRBD1 covers 7 bases. Germline assignment: CDR1 MNHNS and CDR2 SASEGT. With V trimmed by 7 bases and J by 1 base, 4 bases remained unmatched. This CDR3 comprises 14 residues. CDR3 region: CASNGQESNQPQHF. The DNA for the CDR3 is TGTGCCAGCAACGGACAGGAGAGCAATCAGCCCCAGCATTTT.

The chain couples TRBV7-2 to TRBJ2-5, with TRBD1 as a possible D gene (6 bases). The V gene lost 1 base and the J gene lost 5 bases, with 14 bases spanning the gap. CDR1 is SGHTA, CDR2 FQGNSA, per germline. There are 15 residues in the CDR3. CDR3 nucleotides: TGTGCCAGCAGCTTAGGGGCAGGGGCGTTCGAGACCCAGTACTTC. It encodes CASSLGAGAFETQYF.

As concerns this clone: Other DNA sequences in the sample encode the same CDR3. The gene calls are TRBV7-2 and TRBJ2-5; D is uncertain. Trimming pared 2 bases from V and 5 bases from J, leaving 3 bases between. This CDR3 spans 11 amino acids. Per the germline V gene, CDR1 is SGHTA and CDR2 is FQGNSA. This CDR3 reads CASSLWETQYF. The CDR3 coding sequence is TGTGCCAGCAGCTTATGGGAGACCCAGTACTTC.

Only one count was recorded for this clone. The same CDR3 can be traced to other DNA sequences in this sample. The V and J genes are TRBV10-3 and TRBJ1-5, with D tentatively TRBD1 (5 bases). Trimming took off 0 bases at V and 1 base at J, with 7 bases between the two ends. CDR1 ENHRY and CDR2 SYGVKD come from the germline V gene. This CDR3 spans 15 amino acids. This chain's CDR3 is CAISESGVSNQPQHF. Written as DNA, the CDR3 is TGTGCCATCAGTGAGTCAGGGGTGAGCAATCAGCCCCAGCATTTT.

The genes are TRBV5-3 and TRBJ1-1, with a possible D match to TRBD1 (6 bases). TRBV5-3 carries the ORF label, with uncertain function. The V gene lost 5 bases and the J gene lost 6 bases, with 14 bases spanning the gap. The CDR3 extends over 13 amino acids. The CDR3 loop reads CARSRRPGAEAFF. The CDR3 bases are TGTGCCAGAAGTCGACGTCCAGGGGCTGAAGCTTTCTTT.

As for this clone: A read error may produce the germline difference seen at one junction end. The rearrangement joins TRBV30 to TRBJ1-2; TRBD1 aligns across 9 bases. Per germline, CDR1 GTSNPN and CDR2 SVGIG (reference sequence). This CDR3 has 11 residues. The CDR3 here is CAWRGQGLGYF. The DNA for the CDR3 is TGTGCCTGGAGGGGACAGGGCCTAGGATACTTC.

The chain joins TRBV5-6 to TRBJ1-2; 7 bases fit TRBD1. V lost 4 bases and J lost 6; bases outside the gene matches: 9. The V gene's germline CDR1 is SGHDT and CDR2 YYEEEE. There are 14 residues in the CDR3. The chain's CDR3 is CASSPISTGDGYTF. CDR3 bases: TGTGCCAGCAGCCCAATATCCACAGGGGATGGCTACACCTTC. Drawing the rest from reference TRBV5-6 and TRBJ1-2, the complete variable domain is DAGVTQSPTHLIKTRGQQVTLRCSPKSGHDTVSWYQQALGQGPQFIFQYYEEEERQRGNFPDRFSGHQFPNYSSELNVNALLLGDSALYLCASSPISTGDGYTFGSGTRLTVV.

The chain carries TRBV18 and TRBJ2-7; TRBD2 aligns across 12 bases. The V and J ends lost 1 base and 5 bases, in that order; junction bases with no gene match: 6. This CDR3 has 16 residues. In germline, CDR1 is KGHSH, CDR2 LQKENI. The CDR3 coding sequence is TGTGCCAGCTCACCACGGGCTAGCGGGGGGGGCCACGAGCAGTACTTC. Protein product: CASSPRASGGGHEQYF.

V gene TRBV6-1 combines with J gene TRBJ2-5; TRBD2 agrees at 14 bases. V trimming: 6 bases; J trimming: 3 bases; junction bases outside the gene matches: 3. The CDR3 extends over 15 amino acids. Looked up from germline, CDR1 is MNHNS and CDR2 is SASEGT. The CDR3: CASRGTSGGEETQYF. The CDR3 DNA reads as TGTGCCAGCAGAGGGACTAGCGGGGGAGAAGAGACCCAGTACTTC.

The CDR3 loop is CASSLFTGDTGELFF. The CDR3 coding sequence is TGTGCCAGCAGCTTGTTCACAGGGGACACCGGGGAGCTGTTTTTT. The chain uses TRBV5-6 and TRBJ2-2; 7 bases are a match to TRBD1. The trim removed 1 base at V and 3 bases at J, leaving 3 bases unmatched. CDR1 and CDR2 from the germline V gene are SGHDT and YYEEEE. There are 15 residues in the CDR3.